The 14 T cell receptor beta chains below were found in one sample sequenced in a study of cytomegalovirus exposure and HLA in healthy donors (TCRdb year 2017). Libraries were prepared through the immunoSEQ multiplex PCR assay. The multiplex PCR relied on a mix of 60 forward primers for TCR Vbeta segments and 13 reverse primers for TCR Jbeta segments. TCRdb mirrors the immuneACCESS table, restricted to in-frame sequences. Some clones are absent from its copies; in checked studies, under half trace to an unresolved V gene, and the reason for the others is unknown. This sample is represented by approximately 190,000 clones; around 84% of them were singletons. The ten largest make up roughly 2.6% of the sample. Sequencing was carried out using PBMCs. Source of these receptors: a woman aged 45-65 years in good health and CMV-seropositive.

This chain joins TRBV5-1 and TRBJ2-7, with TRBD1 identical over 7 bases. There are 15 residues in the CDR3. CDR1 and CDR2 from the germline V gene are SGHRS and YFSETQ. Losses at the gene ends were 4 bases for V and 3 bases for J; bases not matched to a gene: 10. CDR3 DNA sequence: TGCGCCAGCAGCACCCGACAGGGATTAGGCTACGAGCAGTACTTC. It yields the protein CASSTRQGLGYEQYF. Using reference TRBV5-1 and TRBJ2-7 for the parts outside the CDR3, the full variable domain is KAGVTQTPRYLIKTRGQQVTLSCSPISGHRSVSWYQQTPGQGLQFLFEYFSETQRNKGNFPGRFSGRQFSNSRSEMNVSTLELGDSALYLCASSTRQGLGYEQYFGPGTRLTVT.

The CDR3 protein is CAWSVGTANSPLHF. The CDR3 DNA sequence: TGTGCCTGGAGTGTAGGGACAGCCAATTCACCCCTCCACTTT. This rearrangement joins TRBV30 to TRBJ1-6, with 7 positions matching TRBD1. The CDR3 has 14 amino acids. With 0 bases clipped from V and 7 bases from J, the junction kept 3 bases outside the gene matches. The germline gives CDR1 GTSNPN, CDR2 SVGIG (reference sequence).

This clone was seen a handful of times. This chain links TRBV19 with TRBJ1-2; 7 bases line up with TRBD1. CDR1 LNHDA and CDR2 SQIVND come from the germline V gene (reference sequence). The junction had 6 bases not matched to a gene; V was cut back by 4 bases and J by 7 bases. CDR3 size: 13 residues. CDR3 loop: CASSTPGGSGYTF. The CDR3 nucleotides are TGTGCCAGTAGTACCCCAGGGGGAAGTGGCTACACCTTC.

The gene calls are TRBV19 and TRBJ1-1; possible D gene TRBD1, 6 bases. The V gene lost 5 bases and the J gene lost 1 base, with 8 bases spanning the gap. The CDR3 length is 13 residues. Per germline, CDR1 LNHDA and CDR2 SQIVND (reference sequence). Here the CDR3 reads CASSQQGNTEAFF. In DNA, the CDR3 is TGTGCCAGTAGTCAACAGGGGAACACTGAAGCTTTCTTT.

The chain recombines TRBV5-6 with TRBJ2-4, with D possibly being TRBD1 (5 bases). Germline V lookup: CDR1 SGHDT, CDR2 YYEEEE. CDR3 length: 14 amino acids. Trimming removed 4 bases at V and 0 bases at J, with 8 bases between. Here the CDR3 reads CASSVRVAKNIQYF. CDR3 bases: TGTGCCAGCAGCGTCAGGGTAGCCAAAAACATTCAGTACTTC. Looking up the rest from reference TRBV5-6 and TRBJ2-4 gives the full variable domain: DAGVTQSPTHLIKTRGQQVTLRCSPKSGHDTVSWYQQALGQGPQFIFQYYEEEERQRGNFPDRFSGHQFPNYSSELNVNALLLGDSALYLCASSVRVAKNIQYFGAGTRLSVL.

This sequence joins TRBV7-9 and TRBJ2-5; TRBD1 agrees at 9 bases. Trimming took 5 bases from V and 5 from J; bases not matched to a gene: 6. CDR3 length: 14 residues. Looked up from germline, CDR1 is SEHNR and CDR2 is FQNEAQ (reference sequence). CDR3 sequence: CASSPGTGTETQYF. In DNA, the CDR3 is TGTGCCAGCAGCCCCGGGACAGGGACGGAGACCCAGTACTTC.

J is TRBJ1-2 and V is TRBV7-2; 8 positions agree with TRBD1. CDR1 is SGHTA, CDR2 FQGNSA, per germline. The ends lost 1 base at V and 14 bases at J; junction bases unmatched: 6. The CDR3 runs 12 residues. The CDR3: CASSLDRGWTTF. Written as DNA, the CDR3 is TGTGCCAGCAGCTTAGACAGGGGGTGGACAACCTTC.

This clone was observed a few times. V gene TRBV6-6 combines with J gene TRBJ2-7, with 8 nucleotides matching TRBD1. J was trimmed by 1 base and V by 8 bases; bases with no gene match: 10. The CDR3 runs 15 residues. Germline V gives CDR1 MNHNY, CDR2 SVGAGI (reference sequence). CDR3 sequence: CASGPGTGLSYEQYF. CDR3 coding DNA: TGTGCCAGCGGCCCCGGGACAGGACTTTCCTACGAGCAGTACTTC.

This chain connects TRBV6-1 to TRBJ2-7; D is perhaps TRBD1 (6 bases). The length of the CDR3 is 13 residues. The V gene lost 6 bases and the J gene lost 5 bases, with 14 bases spanning the gap. Germline-derived CDR1 and CDR2 are MNHNS and SASEGT. The CDR3 sequence: CASRQQGPHEQYF. CDR3 bases: TGTGCCAGCAGACAACAGGGTCCCCACGAGCAGTACTTC.

The chain links TRBV6-5 to TRBJ1-1; D remains ambiguous. V lost 6 bases to trimming and J lost 6 bases, with 8 bases between them. The CDR3 has 11 residues. From germline, CDR1 is MNHEY and CDR2 SVGAGI. CDR3 in amino acids: CASRDGAEAFF. CDR3 bases: TGTGCCAGCAGAGACGGAGCTGAAGCTTTCTTT.

V is TRBV6-1 and J is TRBJ1-5; D uncertain. V lost 1 base and J 3 bases, leaving 13 bases between the germline ends. Germline values: CDR1 MNHNS, CDR2 SASEGT. The CDR3 covers 16 residues. As DNA, the CDR3 is TGTGCCAGCAGTGAAGTGCACAGTCTATACAATCAGCCCCAGCATTTT. It is translated as CASSEVHSLYNQPQHF.

This clone came up a few times. This sequence joins TRBV29-1 and TRBJ2-7; TRBD1 matches at 11 bases. Germline CDR1 and CDR2: SQVTM and ANQGSEA. This CDR3 comprises 15 residues. V trimming: 3 bases; J trimming: 1 base; junction bases outside the gene matches: 5. The CDR3 region is CSVEVRDRGSYEQYF. CDR3 nucleotide sequence: TGCAGCGTTGAGGTCCGGGACAGGGGGTCCTACGAGCAGTACTTC.

This clone was counted once. The gene calls are TRBV7-2 and TRBJ1-3, with D possibly being TRBD1 (6 bases). The CDR3 has 16 amino acids. CDR1 and CDR2 (germline): SGHTA, FQGNSA. Between the trimmed V and J ends, which lost 5 bases and 0 bases, there was a span of 14 bases. This CDR3 reads CASSPQTGYSGNTIYF. The CDR3 DNA follows: TGTGCCAGCAGCCCACAGACAGGCTACTCTGGAAACACCATATATTTT.

In this sample, this clone turned up once. The chain is built from TRBV5-6 and TRBJ2-7; 8 bases match TRBD1. The CDR3 extends over 14 amino acids. Germline loops: CDR1 SGHDT, CDR2 YYEEEE. V lost 4 bases, J lost 4 bases, and 7 bases stayed unmatched. The CDR3 reads CASSTPGGPYEQYF. The CDR3 DNA sequence: TGTGCCAGCAGCACTCCAGGGGGCCCTTACGAGCAGTACTTC.